Following are 29 T cell receptor beta chains from one sample sequenced in a study of identical twins. One entry per CDR3 protein results from TCRdb running MiXCR on the 5' RACE reads. The sample yields roughly 770,000 distinct CDR3 sequences, 15% to 20% seen once. The data also belong to a second study, concerning T cells expressing NK-cell markers.

Material for sequencing was PBMCs. The origin of the receptors is a woman under 30 in good health.

This clonotype has just a few counts. The rearrangement joins TRBV20-1 to TRBJ2-7; TRBD1 or TRBD2 may be the D gene (5 bases each). Germline CDR1 DFQATT, CDR2 SNEGSKA (reference sequence). Trimming took 5 bases from V and 3 from J, leaving 14 bases between them. This CDR3 comprises 13 residues. The CDR3 bases are TGCAGTGCTCCTCTGAGGGGAAACTACGAGCAGTACTTC. This codes for CSAPLRGNYEQYF.

The table lists this clonotype with a few counts. The V call is TRBV5-1, the J call TRBJ2-7, with 11 nucleotides matching TRBD2. The CDR3 sequence is 18 residues long. The V segment lost 4 bases and the J segment 3 bases; nucleotides outside the gene matches: 15. CDR1 and CDR2 (germline): SGHRS, YFSETQ. DNA for the CDR3: TGCGCCAGCAGCACCCAGGGGGGGCCGGGACTAGCGGTCTACGAGCAGTACTTC. Amino acids: CASSTQGGPGLAVYEQYF.

The V call is TRBV5-1, the J call TRBJ1-1; the match to TRBD1 covers 8 bases. The V segment lost 6 bases and the J segment 5 bases; nucleotides outside the gene matches: 9. The CDR3 is 14 amino acids. Germline V CDR1 and CDR2: SGHRS, YFSETQ. The CDR3 nucleotides are TGCGCCAGCAACAGGGGGGACTCCGGAACTGAAGCTTTCTTT. Translation gives CASNRGDSGTEAFF.

The chain couples TRBV6-4 to TRBJ2-1; 8 bases are shared with TRBD2. This CDR3 contains 14 residues. The germline V gene encodes CDR1 MRHNA and CDR2 SNTAGT. Trimming took 5 bases from V and 5 from J; bases not matched to a gene: 5. The CDR3 coding sequence is TGTGCCAGCAGTCCCGGGGGGGCCGACAATGAGCAGTTCTTC. This encodes CASSPGGADNEQFF.

This clonotype was seen more than once but under ten times. The V call is TRBV7-9, the J call TRBJ2-7, with no clear D. The V end was cut by 4 bases, the J end by 9 bases, with 10 bases between. The CDR3 runs 11 residues. Germline CDR1 is SEHNR and CDR2 is FQNEAQ (reference sequence). CDR3 coding DNA: TGTGCCAGCAGCTCACGTTTTTCGCAGTACTTC. Translated: CASSSRFSQYF.

This clonotype was counted only a few times. The V and J genes are TRBV20-1 and TRBJ1-1; 10 bases agree with TRBD1. CDR3 size: 16 residues. Germline trimming cut 6 bases from V and 5 bases from J; bases unmatched to any gene: 15. CDR1 is DFQATT, CDR2 SNEGSKA, per germline (reference sequence). In DNA, the CDR3 is TGCAGTGCCCGGGAGGGACAGGGGTTATCCGGGACTGAAGCTTTCTTT. It specifies CSAREGQGLSGTEAFF.

This clonotype has just a few counts. The chain combines TRBV5-1 with TRBJ2-1, with TRBD1 identical over 7 bases. This CDR3 contains 14 residues. Germline CDR1 reads SGHRS; CDR2 reads YFSETQ. J was trimmed by 4 bases and V by 4 bases; bases with no gene match: 5. The CDR3 is CASSPGQIYNEQFF. As DNA, the CDR3 is TGCGCCAGCAGCCCGGGACAGATTTACAATGAGCAGTTCTTC.

The table lists this clonotype with a few counts. This chain joins TRBV27 and TRBJ2-3, with D possibly TRBD1 on 6 matching bases. The V and J ends lost 5 bases and 10 bases respectively, with 16 bases between them. Per the germline V gene, CDR1 is MNHEY and CDR2 is SMNVEV (reference sequence). The CDR3 runs 13 residues. The CDR3 loop is CASSQGQPGAQYF. As DNA, the CDR3 is TGTGCCAGCAGTCAAGGACAGCCCGGGGCGCAGTATTTT.

The V and J genes are TRBV10-3 and TRBJ2-1, with 7 bases aligning to TRBD1. Germline CDR1 and CDR2: ENHRY and SYGVKD. V was pared by 10 bases and J by 7 bases, with 4 bases of the junction left unmatched. This CDR3 is 11 amino acids long. CDR3 coding DNA: TGTGCCACGACAGGGTTGAATGAGCAGTTCTTC. Residues: CATTGLNEQFF.

In this sample, this clonotype turned up a few times. V gene TRBV6-5 combines with J gene TRBJ2-7; 11 bases line up with TRBD2. There are 14 residues in the CDR3. Losses at the gene ends were 4 bases for V and 6 bases for J; bases not matched to a gene: 5. The germline V gene encodes CDR1 MNHEY and CDR2 SVGAGI. The CDR3 nucleotides read TGTGCCAGCAGTTCACTAGCGGGGGAGGGCGAGCAGTACTTC. It translates to CASSSLAGEGEQYF.

The chain combines TRBV5-1 with TRBJ2-7; 7 bases agree with TRBD1. V shed 0 bases, J shed 5 bases, and the junction held 5 bases outside the gene matches. Germline values: CDR1 SGHRS, CDR2 YFSETQ. The CDR3 length is 14 residues. CDR3: CASSLGQGTDEQYF. The CDR3 DNA sequence: TGCGCCAGCAGCTTGGGACAGGGAACCGACGAGCAGTACTTC.

This clonotype has a handful of counts. This chain uses TRBV20-1 with TRBJ2-1; TRBD1 aligns across 9 bases. This CDR3 region has 14 residues. V shed 5 bases and J 6 bases; nucleotides not matched to a gene: 8. Germline V gene lookup returns CDR1 DFQATT and CDR2 SNEGSKA (reference sequence). CDR3 in amino acids: CSAEWGQGGNEQFF. The CDR3 DNA reads TGCAGTGCTGAGTGGGGACAGGGAGGCAATGAGCAGTTCTTC.

The gene calls are TRBV12-3 or TRBV12-4 and TRBJ2-3; 8 nucleotides align to TRBD1. The CDR3 runs to 15 residues. V shed 5 bases, J shed 4 bases, and the junction held 8 bases outside the gene matches. The CDR3 sequence is CASSRDRGGADTQYF. DNA of the CDR3: TGTGCCAGCAGTCGAGACAGGGGAGGCGCAGATACGCAGTATTTT.

A few counts support this clonotype. The chain is built from TRBV5-4 and TRBJ2-1; 9 bases are shared with TRBD1. The CDR3 contains 16 residues. Germline trimming cut 0 bases from V and 3 bases from J; bases unmatched to any gene: 4. Germline CDR1 and CDR2: SGHNT and YYREEE (reference sequence). CDR3: CASSLAGQGGYNEQFF. In DNA, the CDR3 is TGTGCCAGCAGCTTGGCGGGACAGGGCGGCTACAATGAGCAGTTCTTC.

In regard to this clonotype: At one boundary the junction diverges from the germline segment, which might be a read error. The CDR3 sequence is CASSLTLTGTAEALF. The CDR3 DNA is TGCGCCAGCAGCTTGACTTTAACAGGGACCGCTGAAGCTTTATTT. The V gene is TRBV5-1, the J gene TRBJ1-1; D possibly corresponds to TRBD1 (6 bases). CDR1 and CDR2 from the germline V gene are SGHRS and YFSETQ. The CDR3 covers 15 residues.

The chain combines TRBV2 with TRBJ2-3, with D perhaps matching TRBD2 (5 bases). V lost 7 bases, J lost 1 base, and 9 bases lay in between. CDR1 and CDR2 (germline): SNHLY, FYNNEI. The CDR3 is made up of 13 amino acids. In nucleotides, the CDR3 is TGTGCCAGCATTGAGGGCCGCACAGATACGCAGTATTTT. Translated: CASIEGRTDTQYF.

This clonotype was counted at least ten times. The rearrangement links TRBV12-3 or TRBV12-4 to TRBJ2-1, with D possibly matching TRBD2 (6 bases). This CDR3 contains 12 residues. V lost 8 bases to trimming and J lost 10 bases, with 15 bases between them. CDR3 bases: TGTGCCAGCGCCGGTGGGGAGGTCGAGCAGTTCTTC. Protein product: CASAGGEVEQFF.

The V and J genes are TRBV5-1 and TRBJ2-2; no clear D. The CDR3 has 14 amino acids. V shed 2 bases and J shed 1 base, with 6 bases lying between them. Germline CDR1 is SGHRS and CDR2 is YFSETQ. The CDR3 sequence is CASSFPGNTGELFF. The CDR3 bases are TGCGCCAGCAGCTTCCCAGGGAACACCGGGGAGCTGTTTTTT.

This clonotype was found a few times. This chain uses TRBV6-6 with TRBJ2-1, with TRBD1 as a possible D gene (6 bases). This CDR3 has 12 residues. The germline V gene has CDR1 MNHNY and CDR2 SVGAGI (reference sequence). V was cut by 7 bases and J by 8 bases, with 12 bases left in between. The CDR3 DNA sequence: TGTGCCAGCACCCGGGACACCGATGAGCAGTTCTTC. Amino acids: CASTRDTDEQFF.

This clonotype was seen a handful of times. The chain's CDR3 is CAISEGTGPNSPLHF. In nucleotides, the CDR3 is TGTGCCATCAGTGAAGGTACAGGTCCCAATTCACCCCTCCACTTT. The chain combines TRBV10-3 with TRBJ1-6; maybe TRBD1 (5 bases). With 3 bases removed from V and 7 bases from J, the gap between germline ends came to 13 bases. The CDR3 consists of 15 residues. CDR1 and CDR2 (germline): ENHRY, SYGVKD.

This clonotype has only a few counts. Mismatch with germline at one junction end may stem from a read error. This chain links TRBV5-1 with TRBJ1-1, with D unresolved. CDR3 size: 16 residues. In germline, CDR1 is SGHRS, CDR2 YFSETQ. CDR3 loop: CASSTSPGTTTSSPHF. In DNA form, the CDR3 reads TGCGCCAGCAGCACCTCGCCGGGAACGACGACTTCATCACCCCATTTT.

The chain is built from TRBV5-1 and TRBJ2-5; 7 bases line up with TRBD2. After removal of 0 bases from V and 1 base from J, the junction contained 6 bases not matched to a gene. The CDR3 runs 16 residues. Germline-derived CDR1 and CDR2 are SGHRS and YFSETQ. Here the CDR3 reads CASSLGAAGVQETQYF. For the CDR3, the DNA is TGCGCCAGCAGCTTGGGGGCCGCGGGAGTCCAAGAGACCCAGTACTTC.

In this sample, this clonotype turned up many times. The chain joins TRBV20-1 to TRBJ2-1; 14 bases match TRBD2. CDR3 length: 15 residues. Germline CDR1 DFQATT, CDR2 SNEGSKA (reference sequence). The V segment lost 4 bases and the J segment 7 bases; nucleotides outside the gene matches: 6. Written as DNA, the CDR3 is TGCAGTGCTACCCGGGGACTAGCGGGAGCTAATGAGCAGTTCTTC. It codes for CSATRGLAGANEQFF.

This clonotype has a handful of counts. The chain is built from TRBV15 and TRBJ1-5; possible D gene TRBD1, 5 bases. Germline lookup yields CDR1 LNHNV and CDR2 YYDKDF (reference sequence). The CDR3 has 14 amino acids. Trimming took off 0 bases at V and 8 bases at J, with 11 bases between the two ends. For the CDR3, the DNA is TGTGCCACCAGCAGAGATCGGGGGGGTGAGCCCCAGCATTTT. It translates to CATSRDRGGEPQHF.

Only a few counts were recorded for this clonotype. This rearrangement joins TRBV5-1 to TRBJ2-3, with no clear D. The germline CDR1 and CDR2 sequences are SGHRS and YFSETQ. V gave up 2 bases and J gave up 4 bases, with 11 bases separating them. There are 14 residues in the CDR3. CDR3 bases: TGCGCCAGCAGCTTACGGGTCAATCCAGATACGCAGTATTTT. It specifies CASSLRVNPDTQYF.

A few counts support this clonotype. V gene TRBV10-3 combines with J gene TRBJ2-7, with TRBD1 matching 7 bases. The CDR3 loop spans 13 amino acids. The germline gives CDR1 ENHRY, CDR2 SYGVKD. V lost 10 bases, J lost 6 bases, and 12 bases stayed unmatched. In DNA, the CDR3 is TGTGCCAGCACCGGGACAGCGTTCGTCGAGCAGTACTTC. Amino acid sequence: CASTGTAFVEQYF.

This clonotype has just one count. The gene calls are TRBV29-1 and TRBJ2-1; D is possibly TRBD1 (5 bases). V dropped 7 bases and J dropped 0 bases, with 10 bases sitting between them. CDR3 length equals 13 residues. CDR1 is SQVTM, CDR2 ANQGSEA, per germline. In DNA form, the CDR3 reads TGCAGCGCTGGGGCGCACTCCTACAATGAGCAGTTCTTC. As protein: CSAGAHSYNEQFF.

In its sample, this clonotype was seen a few times. The V call is TRBV12-3 or TRBV12-4, the J call TRBJ2-7; 14 bases match TRBD2. The CDR3 is 14 amino acids. The V and J ends lost 5 bases and 7 bases, in that order; junction bases with no gene match: 4. CDR3 protein: CASSRLAGGGEQYF. The CDR3, as DNA: TGTGCCAGCAGTCGACTAGCGGGAGGGGGGGAGCAGTACTTC.

This sequence joins TRBV18 and TRBJ1-5, with D uncertain. Germline assignment: CDR1 KGHSH and CDR2 LQKENI. Trimming left V 4 bases short and J 7 bases short, with 17 bases between. This CDR3 comprises 15 residues. This CDR3 is CASSQSPGSDQPQHF. The CDR3 DNA reads as TGTGCCAGCTCACAGTCCCCGGGATCAGACCAGCCCCAGCATTTT.